The 21 T cell receptor beta chains below come from one sample, sequenced in a study of cytomegalovirus exposure and HLA in healthy donors. Libraries were prepared by immunoSEQ multiplex PCR; TCRdb keeps only in-frame clonotypes and omits some of them. Of 100,000 to 150,000 clones listed, roughly 95% were seen once; the top ten hold 1.5% to 2%. Sequences were obtained from PBMCs. These receptors originate from a man aged 18 to 30 in good health and CMV-seronegative.

This clone was counted once. This chain links TRBV28 with TRBJ2-7; D is perhaps TRBD1 (6 bases). The V end lost 2 bases, the J end lost 0 bases, and 8 bases lay between the germline ends. CDR1 is MDHEN and CDR2 is SYDVKM in the germline V gene. The CDR3 has 14 amino acids. The CDR3 bases are TGTGCCAGCAGTTTAGACAGGAACTCCTACGAGCAGTACTTC. Translated, it gives CASSLDRNSYEQYF.

This clone came up once. This rearrangement joins TRBV2 to TRBJ1-4; D not certain. The CDR3 has 13 amino acids. V was trimmed by 1 base and J by 9 bases, leaving 9 bases between them. Germline values: CDR1 SNHLY, CDR2 FYNNEI. CDR3 residues: CASSEGEVQKLFF. CDR3 coding DNA: TGTGCCAGCAGTGAAGGGGAGGTCCAAAAACTGTTTTTT.

The genes are TRBV28 and TRBJ2-1; 8 bases fit TRBD2. Losses at the gene ends were 4 bases for V and 7 bases for J; bases not matched to a gene: 12. This CDR3 has 16 amino acids. Germline CDR1 is MDHEN and CDR2 is SYDVKM. The DNA for the CDR3 is TGTGCCAGCAGTTCAATTCTCGTCGGGAGGGATAATGAGCAGTTCTTC. This encodes CASSSILVGRDNEQFF. Together with reference TRBV28 and TRBJ2-1, the CDR3 gives the full variable domain: DVKVTQSSRYLVKRTGEKVFLECVQDMDHENMFWYRQDPGLGLRLIYFSYDVKMKEKGDIPEGYSVSREKKERFSLILESASTNQTSMYLCASSSILVGRDNEQFFGPGTRLTVL.

J is TRBJ2-7 and V is TRBV27, with D perhaps matching TRBD1 (5 bases). CDR3 size: 15 residues. Trimming removed 7 bases at V and 2 bases at J, with 18 bases between. The germline CDR1 and CDR2 sequences are MNHEY and SMNVEV (reference sequence). This CDR3 reads CASKTSQGRTYEQYF. The CDR3 region has the DNA TGTGCCAGCAAAACTTCTCAGGGTCGAACCTACGAGCAGTACTTC.

This clone was counted only a few times. V gene TRBV27 combines with J gene TRBJ2-7; a possible D gene is TRBD1 (6 bases). V was shortened by 7 bases and J by 7 bases, with 20 bases between the two germline ends. The CDR3 totals 14 residues. CDR1 and CDR2 from the germline V gene are MNHEY and SMNVEV (reference sequence). The CDR3 nucleotides read TGTGCCAGCACCATATACTCAGGGGTGGGGGAGCAGTACTTC. It translates to CASTIYSGVGEQYF.

The CDR3 sequence: CAWGLSGSSYNEQFF. The DNA of the CDR3 is TGTGCCTGGGGCCTCAGCGGGAGCTCCTACAATGAGCAGTTCTTC. The chain uses TRBV30 and TRBJ2-1, with 8 bases identical to TRBD2. The junction had 6 bases not matched to a gene; V was cut back by 5 bases and J by 0 bases. The CDR3 is 15 amino acids. In germline, CDR1 is GTSNPN, CDR2 SVGIG (reference sequence). Using reference TRBV30 and TRBJ2-1 for the parts outside the CDR3, the full variable domain is SQTIHQWPATLVQPVGSPLSLECTVEGTSNPNLYWYRQAAGRGLQLLFYSVGIGQISSEVPQNLSASRPQDRQFILSSKKLLLSDSGFYLCAWGLSGSSYNEQFFGPGTRLTVL.

V and J are TRBV19 and TRBJ2-2, with D perhaps matching TRBD1 (6 bases). The CDR3 covers 15 residues. CDR1 LNHDA and CDR2 SQIVND come from the germline V gene (reference sequence). Trimming pared 4 bases from V and 2 bases from J, leaving 11 bases between. This CDR3 is CASSTSGQNTGELFF. The CDR3 bases are TGTGCCAGTAGTACGTCGGGACAAAACACCGGGGAGCTGTTTTTT.

This chain links TRBV9 with TRBJ2-5; 7 nucleotides match TRBD2. V was pared by 0 bases and J by 2 bases, with 7 bases of the junction left unmatched. The CDR3 extends over 16 amino acids. From germline, CDR1 is SGDLS and CDR2 YYNGEE. The CDR3 is CASSVEGSGLQETQYF. The CDR3 region has the DNA TGTGCCAGCAGCGTAGAGGGTAGCGGGCTTCAAGAGACCCAGTACTTC.

The chain recombines TRBV29-1 with TRBJ2-1; the D gene is possibly TRBD2 (6 bases). The CDR3 contains 15 residues. The V end lost 3 bases, the J end lost 4 bases, and 16 bases lay between the germline ends. Germline V lookup: CDR1 SQVTM, CDR2 ANQGSEA. The CDR3 is CSVEGADYLYNEQFF. The CDR3 DNA sequence: TGCAGCGTTGAGGGCGCGGACTACCTATACAATGAGCAGTTCTTC.

The V and J genes are TRBV6-1 and TRBJ1-5; 9 bases align to TRBD1. This CDR3 is built from 16 residues. Germline CDR1 MNHNS, CDR2 SASEGT. V was clipped by 6 bases and J by 6 bases; unmatched bases: 12. CDR3 region: CASREPGQGAAQPQHF. CDR3 in DNA: TGTGCCAGCAGGGAACCGGGACAGGGCGCCGCTCAGCCCCAGCATTTT.

The gene calls are TRBV25-1 and TRBJ2-7; 10 nucleotides agree with TRBD1. V dropped 7 bases and J dropped 5; count of bases not matched to a gene: 8. This CDR3 is built from 14 residues. CDR1 is MGHDK, CDR2 SYGVNS, per germline. The DNA of the CDR3 is TGTGCCAGCACCCTGGGGACAGGGGTACACGAGCAGTACTTC. Residues: CASTLGTGVHEQYF.

J is TRBJ2-3 and V is TRBV6-1; TRBD2 agrees at 10 bases. Unmatched junction bases numbered 10, after V lost 4 bases and J lost 0 bases. This CDR3 region has 18 residues. The germline CDR1 and CDR2 sequences are MNHNS and SASEGT. For the CDR3, the DNA is TGTGCCAGCAGTGGAGGAGCGGGAGGGCGGGCCAGCACAGATACGCAGTATTTT. Its translation: CASSGGAGGRASTDTQYF.

This chain connects TRBV28 to TRBJ2-1; 7 bases agree with TRBD2. J gave up 4 bases and V 7 bases, and 4 bases lay outside the gene matches. Germline V gene sequence: CDR1 MDHEN, CDR2 SYDVKM. The CDR3 covers 13 residues. CDR3 amino acids: CASMASGYNEQFF. Written as DNA, the CDR3 is TGTGCCAGCATGGCTAGCGGTTACAATGAGCAGTTCTTC.

The rearrangement links TRBV7-2 to TRBJ2-3, with a possible D match to TRBD1 (5 bases). The CDR3 spans 15 residues. Germline V gives CDR1 SGHTA, CDR2 FQGNSA. Trimming left V 4 bases short and J 2 bases short, with 13 bases between. In nucleotides, the CDR3 is TGTGCCAGCAGCTCCCAGGGAACCCACACAGATACGCAGTATTTT. This encodes CASSSQGTHTDTQYF.

The chain employs TRBV13 and TRBJ2-7; 8 nucleotides align to TRBD2. Trimming removed 0 bases from V and 1 base from J; junction bases left unmatched: 5. Germline V gene data show CDR1 as PRHDT and CDR2 as FYEKMQ (reference sequence). The CDR3 extends over 16 amino acids. CDR3 nucleotides: TGTGCCAGCAGCTTAGGGGGCGGGAGGCATTCCTACGAGCAGTACTTC. It encodes CASSLGGGRHSYEQYF.

The genes are TRBV28 and TRBJ1-5; 7 nucleotides align to TRBD1. Looked up from germline, CDR1 is MDHEN and CDR2 is SYDVKM. The CDR3 length is 16 residues. Trimming cost V 6 bases and J 6 bases; bases outside gene matches: 14. In DNA, the CDR3 is TGTGCCAGCAGCCTCCCCGTCACAGGGGCAGGTCAGCCCCAGCATTTT. Its translation is CASSLPVTGAGQPQHF. Looking up the rest from reference TRBV28 and TRBJ1-5 gives the full variable domain: DVKVTQSSRYLVKRTGEKVFLECVQDMDHENMFWYRQDPGLGLRLIYFSYDVKMKEKGDIPEGYSVSREKKERFSLILESASTNQTSMYLCASSLPVTGAGQPQHFGDGTRLSIL.

V and J are TRBV13 and TRBJ1-1; D remains unclear. The CDR3 has 14 amino acids. Germline V gene lookup returns CDR1 PRHDT and CDR2 FYEKMQ (reference sequence). Trimming shortened V by 4 bases and J by 1 base, and 10 bases separated the two germline ends. The CDR3 spells CASSSRQTNTEAFF. The CDR3 DNA sequence: TGTGCCAGCAGCTCCAGACAAACGAACACTGAAGCTTTCTTT.

This chain connects TRBV7-9 to TRBJ2-6; D uncertain. Germline V gene sequence: CDR1 SEHNR, CDR2 FQNEAQ (reference sequence). The length of the CDR3 is 15 residues. Trimming removed 5 bases from V and 1 base from J, with 9 bases in between. This CDR3 is CASSPLQSGANVLTF. In DNA form, the CDR3 reads TGTGCCAGCAGCCCCCTCCAGTCTGGGGCCAACGTCCTGACTTTC.

The CDR3 loop is CASSFSSGTRSYNEQFF. CDR3 coding DNA: TGTGCCAGCAGCTTTAGTAGCGGGACCCGCTCCTACAATGAGCAGTTCTTC. The V gene is TRBV7-8, the J gene TRBJ2-1; 8 nucleotides align to TRBD2. The ends lost 3 bases at V and 0 bases at J; junction bases unmatched: 7. CDR3 length equals 17 residues. Germline V gives CDR1 SGHVS, CDR2 FQNEAQ. Full variable domain (remainder filled in from reference TRBV7-8 and TRBJ2-1): GAGVSQSPRYKVAKRGQDVALRCDPISGHVSLFWYQQALGQGPEFLTYFQNEAQLDKSGLPSDRFFAERPEGSVSTLKIQRTQQEDSAVYLCASSFSSGTRSYNEQFFGPGTRLTVL.

The chain has TRBV19 and TRBJ2-4; the D gene is possibly TRBD2 (6 bases). CDR3 size: 11 residues. The V end lost 5 bases, the J end lost 8 bases, and 7 bases lay between the germline ends. Germline V gives CDR1 LNHDA, CDR2 SQIVND (reference sequence). The CDR3 sequence is CASSWGDIQYF. The DNA for the CDR3 is TGTGCCAGTAGTTGGGGGGACATTCAGTACTTC.

The rearrangement links TRBV4-2 to TRBJ1-2; 8 bases map to TRBD1. With V trimmed by 0 bases and J by 3 bases, 3 bases remained unmatched. Germline V gene sequence: CDR1 LGHNA, CDR2 YNFKEQ. This CDR3 contains 15 residues. This CDR3 is CASSQDVQGDYGYTF. DNA for the CDR3: TGTGCCAGCAGCCAAGACGTACAGGGGGACTATGGCTACACCTTC.